Listed below are T cell receptor beta chains from one sample, sequenced in a study of blood T cell repertoires in COVID-19. TCRdb's table, derived via immunoSEQ multiplex PCR, lists solely in-frame clones and lacks some. This table holds approximately 89,000 clones, 90% to 95% found once. The sequencing input was peripheral blood. The receptors stem from a human donor with active COVID-19. The donor label of this sample is uncertain. Both conserved end residues are part of each CDR3. D genes are given only for firm matches. The size of a clone is reported for some rows only, either as once, few or many, or as a class for expanded clones.

V: TRBV9
D: TRBD1
size: -
J: TRBJ1-6
DNA: TGTGCCAGCAGCGTCGGGACAGAAAATTCACCCCTCCACTTT
CDR3: CASSVGTENSPLHF

V: TRBV5-1
D: -
size: -
J: TRBJ1-1
DNA: TGCGCCAGCAGCTTGGCAGGAACCAACACTGAAGCTTTCTTT
CDR3: CASSLAGTNTEAFF

V: TRBV3-1/TRBV3-2
D: TRBD1
size: -
J: TRBJ2-7
DNA: TGTGCCAGCAGCCAAGAAACCGGGACAGGGGCCTACGAGCAGTACTTC
CDR3: CASSQETGTGAYEQYF

V: TRBV28
D: -
size: -
J: TRBJ1-5
DNA: TGTGCCAGCAGCCGATGGAGTGGCAATCAGCCCCAGCATTTT
CDR3: CASSRWSGNQPQHF

V: TRBV6-4
D: TRBD1
size: -
J: TRBJ1-2
DNA: TGTGCCAGCAGTGACTCTAGTATCGCCAAGCGACAGGGTTATGGCTACACCTTC
CDR3: CASSDSSIAKRQGYGYTF

V: TRBV6-5
D: TRBD1
size: -
J: TRBJ1-2
DNA: TGTGCCAGCATGGGACAGGGTCATGGCTACACCTTC
CDR3: CASMGQGHGYTF

V: TRBV4-1
D: -
size: few
J: TRBJ2-2
DNA: TGCGCCAGCAGCCAAGAATCCTCGAACACCGGGGAGCTGTTTTTT
CDR3: CASSQESSNTGELFF

V: TRBV6-2/TRBV6-3
D: TRBD1
size: -
J: TRBJ2-5
DNA: TGTGCCAGCAGTGCGGGACAGGTGACCCAGTACTTC
CDR3: CASSAGQVTQYF

V: TRBV7-8
D: -
size: -
J: TRBJ2-2
DNA: TGTGCCAGCAGCTTAGCTGCCACAGGGAACACCGGGGAGCTGTTTTTT
CDR3: CASSLAATGNTGELFF

V: TRBV2
D: TRBD1
size: -
J: TRBJ2-5
DNA: TGTGCCAGCAGTAGAGACAGGGCTGAGACCCAGTACTTC
CDR3: CASSRDRAETQYF

V: TRBV5-1
D: TRBD1
size: -
J: TRBJ1-2
DNA: TGCGCCAGCAGCATGACAGGGCGAATCCCCTATGGCTACACCTTC
CDR3: CASSMTGRIPYGYTF

V: TRBV6-2/TRBV6-3
D: -
size: -
J: TRBJ1-5
DNA: TGTGCCAGCAGCCTAGGGGACTGGGCGATAAGCAATCAGCCCCAGCATTTT
CDR3: CASSLGDWAISNQPQHF

V: TRBV28
D: -
size: -
J: TRBJ2-2
DNA: TGTGCCAGCAGCCTGGTCCAGGGAATTAAACGACCCGGGGAGCTGTTTTTT
CDR3: CASSLVQGIKRPGELFF

V: TRBV5-1
D: -
size: -
J: TRBJ1-4
DNA: TGCGCCAGCAGCCAAACTGGCGGGGGGCGCCTGACTAATGAAAAACTGTTTTTT
CDR3: CASSQTGGGRLTNEKLFF

V: TRBV5-5
D: -
size: -
J: TRBJ2-1
DNA: TGTGCCAGCAGCTTGGCCGGGAGCTCCTACAATGAGCAGTTCTTC
CDR3: CASSLAGSSYNEQFF

V: TRBV5-1
D: -
size: -
J: TRBJ2-1
DNA: TGCGCCAGCAGCTTGGGCACTTACAATGAGCAGTTCTTC
CDR3: CASSLGTYNEQFF

V: TRBV3-1/TRBV3-2
D: -
size: -
J: TRBJ1-1
DNA: TGTGCCAGCAGCGACACAGGGTTCACTGAAGCTTTCTTT
CDR3: CASSDTGFTEAFF

V: TRBV7-9
D: -
size: once
J: TRBJ2-7
DNA: TGTGCCAGCAGCCCCCCACTTGGTCAAGAGGCCTACGAGCAGTACTTC
CDR3: CASSPPLGQEAYEQYF

V: TRBV4-2
D: -
size: -
J: TRBJ1-4
DNA: TGTGCCAGCAGCCCCGCGGATGCAACTAATGAAAAACTGTTTTTT
CDR3: CASSPADATNEKLFF

V: TRBV7-6
D: -
size: -
J: TRBJ1-6
DNA: TGTGCCAGCAGCCACCTCCGGGGGAAGACGTCGGATTCACCCCTCCACTTT
CDR3: CASSHLRGKTSDSPLHF

V: TRBV5-5
D: TRBD2
size: -
J: TRBJ2-2
DNA: TGTGCCAGCAGCTTCAGGGAGGGGCGGACCGGGGAGCTGTTTTTT
CDR3: CASSFREGRTGELFF

V: TRBV3-1/TRBV3-2
D: TRBD2
size: -
J: TRBJ2-1
DNA: TGTGCCAGCAGCCTAGCGGGAGGCCTCAATGAGCAGTTCTTC
CDR3: CASSLAGGLNEQFF

V: TRBV29-1
D: TRBD1
size: once
J: TRBJ1-1
DNA: TGCAGCGCTAAGGACAGGGAGACTGAAGCTTTCTTT
CDR3: CSAKDRETEAFF

V: TRBV7-2
D: TRBD2
size: -
J: TRBJ2-5
DNA: TGTGCCAGCAGCCCCGGACTAGCGGGCGGCCAAGAGACCCAGTACTTC
CDR3: CASSPGLAGGQETQYF

V: TRBV21-1
D: -
size: -
J: TRBJ2-3
DNA: TGTGCCAGCAGCAGTGACCGGGACAGGGGTAGCACAGATACGCAGTATTTT
CDR3: CASSSDRDRGSTDTQYF

V: TRBV18
D: -
size: -
J: TRBJ2-3
DNA: TGTGCCAGCTCACCACTCCCCGTGACAGATACGCAGTATTTT
CDR3: CASSPLPVTDTQYF

V: TRBV19
D: -
size: -
J: TRBJ2-7
DNA: TGTGCCAGTAGTGTCCAGTTCTCCTACGAGCAGTACTTC
CDR3: CASSVQFSYEQYF

V: TRBV20-1
D: TRBD2
size: -
J: TRBJ2-7
DNA: TGCAGTGCTAGTTGGGATAGCGGGACTAGCTCCTACGAGCAGTACTTC
CDR3: CSASWDSGTSSYEQYF

V: TRBV18
D: -
size: -
J: TRBJ1-1
DNA: TGTGCCAGCTCACCAGGAACGGGCACTGAAGCTTTCTTT
CDR3: CASSPGTGTEAFF

V: TRBV5-1
D: -
size: -
J: TRBJ1-4
DNA: TGCGCCAGCAGCTTGCAGGGCTCCGGCGCTAATGAAAAACTGTTTTTT
CDR3: CASSLQGSGANEKLFF

V: TRBV5-4
D: TRBD2
size: -
J: TRBJ2-5
DNA: TGTGCCAGCAGGTCCGGGACTAGCGGGAGGGCCGTCTTGGAGACCCAGTACTTC
CDR3: CASRSGTSGRAVLETQYF

V: TRBV14
D: TRBD2
size: -
J: TRBJ2-3
DNA: TGTGCCAGCAGCCCCTTTTCTGGCGGGGGGAGCACAGATACGCAGTATTTT
CDR3: CASSPFSGGGSTDTQYF

V: TRBV28
D: -
size: -
J: TRBJ1-5
DNA: TGTGCCAGCGGAACAGGGATCTATAGCAATCAGCCCCAGCATTTT
CDR3: CASGTGIYSNQPQHF

V: TRBV5-5
D: -
size: -
J: TRBJ2-4
DNA: TGTGCCAGCAGCTTGAGCAGGGATAAATCCCTAGCCAAAAACATTCAGTACTTC
CDR3: CASSLSRDKSLAKNIQYF

V: TRBV7-9
D: -
size: -
J: TRBJ1-3
DNA: TGTGCCAGCAGCATTAGACACAGGTCCCACTCTGGAAACACCATATATTTT
CDR3: CASSIRHRSHSGNTIYF

V: TRBV29-1
D: TRBD2
size: -
J: TRBJ2-1
DNA: TGCAGCGTTACCGGGACGGGGGGGTACAATGAGCAGTTCTTC
CDR3: CSVTGTGGYNEQFF